The following is a T cell receptor beta chain sequence with its context. Its antigen is not known. TCRdb keeps only in-frame clones here, not all; method: immunoSEQ multiplex PCR. The top ten hold under 20% of the sample, which has about 78,000 clones, about 83% seen once. This CDR3 contains 17 residues. The germline V gene has CDR1 LNHDA and CDR2 SQIVND (reference sequence). V gave up 4 bases and J gave up 3 bases; unmatched junction bases: 8. The sample belongs to a study of identifying expanded T cells in peripheral blood. Whole-study results and caveats: Approximately 1.1 clones differed between technical replicates, versus 16.4 and 19 over time.

Healthy donors had no documented immune events, such as infections, while sampled. The rearrangement links TRBV19 to TRBJ2-1; 11 nucleotides align to TRBD2. This receptor was identified in a person between 18 and 69 years old in good health. Sequencing was performed on blood. For the CDR3, the DNA is TGTGCCAGTAGTACAGACCTAGCGGGAGGTCTCTACAATGAGCAGTTCTTC. This translates into CASSTDLAGGLYNEQFF.